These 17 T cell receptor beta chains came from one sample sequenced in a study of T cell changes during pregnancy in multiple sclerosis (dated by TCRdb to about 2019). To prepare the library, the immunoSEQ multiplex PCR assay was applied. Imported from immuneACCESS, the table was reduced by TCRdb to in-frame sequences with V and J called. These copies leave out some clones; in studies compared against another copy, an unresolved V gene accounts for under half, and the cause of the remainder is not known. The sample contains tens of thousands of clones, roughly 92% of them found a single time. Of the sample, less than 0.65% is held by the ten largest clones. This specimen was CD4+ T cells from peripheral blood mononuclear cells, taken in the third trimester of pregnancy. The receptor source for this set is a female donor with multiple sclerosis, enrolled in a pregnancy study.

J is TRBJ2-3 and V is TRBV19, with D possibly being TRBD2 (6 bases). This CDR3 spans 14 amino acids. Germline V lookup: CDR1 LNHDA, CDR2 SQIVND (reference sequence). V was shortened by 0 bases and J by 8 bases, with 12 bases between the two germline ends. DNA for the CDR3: TGTGCCAGTAGTATAGAGGGCCCCGGGGGTACGCAGTATTTT. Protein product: CASSIEGPGGTQYF. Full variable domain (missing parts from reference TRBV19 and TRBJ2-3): DGGITQSPKYLFRKEGQNVTLSCEQNLNHDAMYWYRQDPGQGLRLIYYSQIVNDFQKGDIAEGYSVSREKKESFPLTVTSAQKNPTAFYLCASSIEGPGGTQYFGPGTRLTVL.

DNA for the CDR3: TGTGCCACCAGCAGAGATTTAGGAGATAATCAGCCCCAGCATTTT. Translation: CATSRDLGDNQPQHF. The V call is TRBV15, the J call TRBJ1-5; D not certain. V shed 0 bases and J shed 4 bases, with 10 bases lying between them. Germline CDR1 reads LNHNV; CDR2 reads YYDKDF (reference sequence). The CDR3 totals 15 residues. The complete variable domain, with remaining parts taken from reference TRBV15 and TRBJ1-5, reads DAMVIQNPRYQVTQFGKPVTLSCSQTLNHNVMYWYQQKSSQAPKLLFHYYDKDFNNEADTPDNFQSRRPNTSFCFLDIRSPGLGDTAMYLCATSRDLGDNQPQHFGDGTRLSIL.

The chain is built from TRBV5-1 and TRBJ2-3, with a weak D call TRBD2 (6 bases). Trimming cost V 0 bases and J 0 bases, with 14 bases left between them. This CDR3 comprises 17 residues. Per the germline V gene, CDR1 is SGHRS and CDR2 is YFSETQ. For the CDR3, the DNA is TGCGCCAGCAGCTTGGTTGGGCGGGGCACTAGCACAGATACGCAGTATTTT. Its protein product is CASSLVGRGTSTDTQYF.

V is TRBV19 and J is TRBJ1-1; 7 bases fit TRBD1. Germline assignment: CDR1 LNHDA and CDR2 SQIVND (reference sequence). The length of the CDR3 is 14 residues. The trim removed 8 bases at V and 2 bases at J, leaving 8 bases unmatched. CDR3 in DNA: TGTGCCAGTTCCTCGGGACAGACCAACACTGAAGCTTTCTTT. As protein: CASSSGQTNTEAFF.

The CDR3 protein is CASSLAGGQGPTGELFF. The CDR3 coding sequence is TGTGCCAGCAGCTTGGCCGGAGGACAGGGCCCCACCGGGGAGCTGTTTTTT. This chain joins TRBV5-4 and TRBJ2-2; TRBD1 aligns across 8 bases. The CDR3 is made up of 17 amino acids. The V gene end was trimmed by 0 bases and the J gene end by 4 bases; junction bases not matched to a gene: 8. The germline CDR1 and CDR2 sequences are SGHNT and YYREEE (reference sequence). Together with reference TRBV5-4 and TRBJ2-2, the CDR3 gives the full variable domain: ETGVTQSPTHLIKTRGQQVTLRCSSQSGHNTVSWYQQALGQGPQFIFQYYREEENGRGNFPPRFSGLQFPNYSSELNVNALELDDSALYLCASSLAGGQGPTGELFFGEGSRLTVL.

CDR3 region: CASSQGLAGGPGSYNEQFF. DNA for the CDR3: TGTGCCAGCAGCCAGGGACTAGCGGGAGGGCCCGGGTCCTACAATGAGCAGTTCTTC. The rearrangement joins TRBV14 to TRBJ2-1; 16 positions agree with TRBD2. With 3 bases clipped from V and 1 base from J, the junction kept 6 bases outside the gene matches. The CDR3 totals 19 residues. Germline V gene data show CDR1 as SGHDN and CDR2 as FVKESK. Drawing the rest from reference TRBV14 and TRBJ2-1, the complete variable domain is EAGVTQFPSHSVIEKGQTVTLRCDPISGHDNLYWYRRVMGKEIKFLLHFVKESKQDESGMPNNRFLAERTGGTYSTLKVQPAELEDSGVYFCASSQGLAGGPGSYNEQFFGPGTRLTVL.

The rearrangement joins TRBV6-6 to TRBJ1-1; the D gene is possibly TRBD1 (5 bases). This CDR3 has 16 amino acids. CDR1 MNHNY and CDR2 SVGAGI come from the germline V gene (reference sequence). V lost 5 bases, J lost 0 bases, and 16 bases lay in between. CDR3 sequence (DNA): TGTGCCAGCAGTCAACCGGGACTCCCCATGAACACTGAAGCTTTCTTT. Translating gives CASSQPGLPMNTEAFF.

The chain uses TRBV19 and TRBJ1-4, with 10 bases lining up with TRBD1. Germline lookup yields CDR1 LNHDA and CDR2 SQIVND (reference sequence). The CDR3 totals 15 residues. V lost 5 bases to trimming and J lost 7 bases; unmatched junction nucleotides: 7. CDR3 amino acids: CASSPIWTGGEKLFF. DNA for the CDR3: TGTGCCAGTAGTCCGATCTGGACAGGGGGTGAAAAACTGTTTTTT.

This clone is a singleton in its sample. CDR3 protein: CASSLVSVHPGNTIYF. DNA of the CDR3: TGTGCCAGCAGCTTAGTGTCAGTACATCCTGGAAACACCATATATTTT. The rearrangement links TRBV11-3 to TRBJ1-3; unclear D gene. The ends were cut back, 1 base at V and 2 bases at J, with 12 bases in the middle. There are 16 residues in the CDR3. The germline gives CDR1 SGHNT, CDR2 YENEEA.

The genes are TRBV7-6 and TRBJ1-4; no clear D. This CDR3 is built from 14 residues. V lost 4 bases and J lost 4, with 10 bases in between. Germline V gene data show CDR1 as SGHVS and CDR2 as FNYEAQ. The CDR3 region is CASSSTVVNEKLFF. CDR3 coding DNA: TGTGCCAGCAGCTCAACAGTGGTTAATGAAAAACTGTTTTTT.

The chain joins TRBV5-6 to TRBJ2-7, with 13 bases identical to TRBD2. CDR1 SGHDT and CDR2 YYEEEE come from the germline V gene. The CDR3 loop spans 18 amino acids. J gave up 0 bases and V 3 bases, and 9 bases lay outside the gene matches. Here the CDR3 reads CASSSLGLAGPLSYEQYF. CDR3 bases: TGTGCCAGCAGCTCACTGGGACTAGCGGGGCCCCTCTCCTACGAGCAGTACTTC.

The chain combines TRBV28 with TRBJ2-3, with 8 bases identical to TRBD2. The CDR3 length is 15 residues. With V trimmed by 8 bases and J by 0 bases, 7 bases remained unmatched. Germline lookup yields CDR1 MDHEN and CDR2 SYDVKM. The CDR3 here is CASHSRGGSTDTQYF. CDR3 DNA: TGTGCCAGCCATTCCCGGGGGGGGAGCACAGATACGCAGTATTTT.

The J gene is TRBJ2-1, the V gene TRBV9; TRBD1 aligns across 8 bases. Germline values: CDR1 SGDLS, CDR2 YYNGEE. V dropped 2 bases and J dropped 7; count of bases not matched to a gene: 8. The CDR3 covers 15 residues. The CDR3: CASSVAGGAWNEQFF. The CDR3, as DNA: TGTGCCAGCAGCGTGGCAGGGGGCGCGTGGAATGAGCAGTTCTTC. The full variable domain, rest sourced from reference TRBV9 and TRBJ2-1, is DSGVTQTPKHLITATGQRVTLRCSPRSGDLSVYWYQQSLDQGLQFLIQYYNGEERAKGNILERFSAQQFPDLHSELNLSSLELGDSALYFCASSVAGGAWNEQFFGPGTRLTVL.

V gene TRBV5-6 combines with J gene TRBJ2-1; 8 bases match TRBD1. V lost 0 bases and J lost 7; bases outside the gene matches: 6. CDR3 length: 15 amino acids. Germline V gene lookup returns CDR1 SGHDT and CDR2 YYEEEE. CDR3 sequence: CASSLAGGAGNEQFF. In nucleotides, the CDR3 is TGTGCCAGCAGCTTGGCAGGGGGCGCCGGGAATGAGCAGTTCTTC.

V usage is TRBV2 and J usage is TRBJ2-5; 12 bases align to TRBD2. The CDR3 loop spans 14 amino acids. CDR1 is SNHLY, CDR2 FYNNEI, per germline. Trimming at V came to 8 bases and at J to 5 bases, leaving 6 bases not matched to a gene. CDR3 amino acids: CASGTSGRLETQYF. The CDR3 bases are TGTGCCAGCGGTACTAGCGGGAGGCTGGAGACCCAGTACTTC.

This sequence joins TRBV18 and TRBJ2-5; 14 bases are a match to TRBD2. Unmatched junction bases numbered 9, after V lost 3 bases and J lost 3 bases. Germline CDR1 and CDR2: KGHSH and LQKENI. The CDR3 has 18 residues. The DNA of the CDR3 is TGTGCCAGCTCACCGGGACTAGCGGGAGTCGGGTCCAAAGAGACCCAGTACTTC. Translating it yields CASSPGLAGVGSKETQYF.

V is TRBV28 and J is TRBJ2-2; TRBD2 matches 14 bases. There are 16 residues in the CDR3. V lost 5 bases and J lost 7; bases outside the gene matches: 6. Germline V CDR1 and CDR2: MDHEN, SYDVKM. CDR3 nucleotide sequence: TGTGCCAGCAGTCCGGGACTAGCGGGAGAGGGCGGGGAGCTGTTTTTT. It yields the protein CASSPGLAGEGGELFF.